The rows below give T cell receptor beta chains drawn from one sample of a study of blood T cell repertoires in COVID-19. TCRdb's table, derived via immunoSEQ multiplex PCR, lists solely in-frame clones and lacks some. This table holds tens of thousands of clones, 90% found once. Sequencing used peripheral blood. The origin of the receptors is a man between 40 and 49 years old with acute or convalescent COVID-19. The CDR3 runs from the conserved cysteine through the conserved F or W. D genes are given only for firm matches. Some rows mark clone size as missing; the rest say once, few, many or name a class of expanded clone.

V gene: TRBV3-1/TRBV3-2; D gene: NA; clone size: NA; J gene: TRBJ2-7; CDR3 protein: CASSSRVARAGYEQYF; CDR3 DNA: TGTGCCAGCAGCTCTCGCGTTGCCAGGGCTGGGTACGAGCAGTACTTC
V gene: TRBV5-6; D gene: NA; clone size: NA; J gene: TRBJ1-2; CDR3 protein: CASSSSGGAFGYTF; CDR3 DNA: TGTGCCAGCAGCTCTTCCGGCGGGGCTTTTGGCTACACCTTC
V gene: TRBV7-8; D gene: TRBD1; clone size: NA; J gene: TRBJ2-7; CDR3 protein: CASSSETGISYEQYF; CDR3 DNA: TGTGCCAGCAGCTCCGAGACAGGGATCTCCTACGAGCAGTACTTC
V gene: TRBV6-5; D gene: TRBD2; clone size: NA; J gene: TRBJ2-3; CDR3 protein: CASTFRAGSDTQYF; CDR3 DNA: TGTGCCAGCACCTTTCGAGCGGGATCAGATACGCAGTATTTT
V gene: TRBV5-4; D gene: NA; clone size: NA; J gene: TRBJ2-5; CDR3 protein: CASSSPVQETQYF; CDR3 DNA: TGTGCCAGCAGCTCCCCAGTTCAAGAGACCCAGTACTTC
V gene: TRBV19; D gene: TRBD1; clone size: NA; J gene: TRBJ1-5; CDR3 protein: CASSPGQAPNQPQHF; CDR3 DNA: TGTGCCAGTAGTCCGGGACAGGCGCCCAATCAGCCCCAGCATTTT
V gene: TRBV6-2/TRBV6-3; D gene: NA; clone size: NA; J gene: TRBJ2-3; CDR3 protein: CASSRQSDTQYF; CDR3 DNA: TGTGCCAGCAGCCGACAGTCAGATACGCAGTATTTT
V gene: TRBV10-3; D gene: TRBD2; clone size: NA; J gene: TRBJ2-1; CDR3 protein: CAARPGLADYNEQFF; CDR3 DNA: TGTGCCGCCCGACCGGGACTAGCAGATTACAATGAGCAGTTCTTC
V gene: TRBV15; D gene: TRBD1; clone size: NA; J gene: TRBJ2-7; CDR3 protein: CATSRDGGTGSYEQYF; CDR3 DNA: TGTGCCACCAGCAGAGATGGGGGGACAGGGTCCTACGAGCAGTACTTC
V gene: TRBV27; D gene: TRBD2; clone size: NA; J gene: TRBJ2-1; CDR3 protein: CASSLSRTSNEQFF; CDR3 DNA: TGTGCCAGCAGTTTATCACGGACTAGCAATGAGCAGTTCTTC
V gene: TRBV5-4; D gene: TRBD1; clone size: NA; J gene: TRBJ1-4; CDR3 protein: CASSVQQGANEKLFF; CDR3 DNA: TGTGCCAGCAGCGTCCAACAGGGGGCCAATGAAAAACTGTTTTTT
V gene: TRBV5-6; D gene: NA; clone size: NA; J gene: TRBJ2-7; CDR3 protein: CASSLGAGYEQYF; CDR3 DNA: TGTGCCAGCAGCTTGGGCGCGGGCTACGAGCAGTACTTC
V gene: TRBV19; D gene: TRBD1; clone size: once; J gene: TRBJ1-5; CDR3 protein: CASRPWDRGLSNQPQHF; CDR3 DNA: TGTGCCAGTAGACCCTGGGACAGGGGATTAAGCAATCAGCCCCAGCATTTT
V gene: TRBV30; D gene: NA; clone size: NA; J gene: TRBJ1-5; CDR3 protein: CAWSVPEGLKGPQHF; CDR3 DNA: TGTGCCTGGAGTGTACCGGAGGGGCTCAAGGGGCCCCAGCATTTT
V gene: TRBV29-1; D gene: NA; clone size: NA; J gene: TRBJ2-5; CDR3 protein: CSVIGEGVYF; CDR3 DNA: TGCAGCGTTATAGGCGAAGGGGTGTACTTC
V gene: TRBV11-2; D gene: NA; clone size: NA; J gene: TRBJ1-5; CDR3 protein: CASSSGVGWNQPQHF; CDR3 DNA: TGTGCCAGCAGCTCAGGGGTCGGCTGGAATCAGCCCCAGCATTTT
V gene: TRBV9; D gene: NA; clone size: few; J gene: TRBJ1-1; CDR3 protein: CASSVVGDRAFF; CDR3 DNA: TGTGCCAGCAGCGTAGTAGGGGATCGAGCTTTCTTT
V gene: TRBV2; D gene: NA; clone size: NA; J gene: TRBJ1-5; CDR3 protein: CASTLAGPNQPQHF; CDR3 DNA: TGTGCCAGCACCCTCGCTGGGCCGAATCAGCCCCAGCATTTT
V gene: TRBV18; D gene: NA; clone size: NA; J gene: TRBJ2-5; CDR3 protein: CASSTTGLQETQYF; CDR3 DNA: TGTGCCAGCTCAACAACAGGGCTACAAGAGACCCAGTACTTC
V gene: TRBV12-3/TRBV12-4; D gene: TRBD1; clone size: NA; J gene: TRBJ2-7; CDR3 protein: CASSGTGGYEQYF; CDR3 DNA: TGTGCCAGCAGCGGGACAGGGGGCTACGAGCAGTACTTC
V gene: TRBV11-3; D gene: TRBD2; clone size: NA; J gene: TRBJ2-1; CDR3 protein: CASSLARLAGGQFF; CDR3 DNA: TGTGCCAGCAGCTTAGCAAGACTAGCGGGAGGGCAGTTCTTC
V gene: TRBV20-1; D gene: NA; clone size: NA; J gene: TRBJ1-1; CDR3 protein: CSARVPEAFF; CDR3 DNA: TGCAGTGCTAGAGTCCCAGAAGCTTTCTTT
V gene: TRBV15; D gene: NA; clone size: NA; J gene: TRBJ2-7; CDR3 protein: CATSREYFSYEQYF; CDR3 DNA: TGTGCCACCAGCAGAGAGTACTTCTCCTACGAGCAGTACTTC
V gene: TRBV30; D gene: NA; clone size: NA; J gene: TRBJ2-1; CDR3 protein: CAWSGSGQGFEQFF; CDR3 DNA: TGTGCCTGGAGTGGATCGGGCCAGGGTTTTGAGCAGTTCTTC
V gene: TRBV6-5; D gene: NA; clone size: once; J gene: TRBJ1-2; CDR3 protein: CASSYSFVGGEGYTF; CDR3 DNA: TGTGCCAGCAGTTACTCCTTCGTGGGGGGAGAGGGCTACACCTTC
V gene: TRBV5-1; D gene: TRBD2; clone size: once; J gene: TRBJ2-3; CDR3 protein: CASSIGSGRAQDTQYF; CDR3 DNA: TGCGCCAGCAGCATCGGTAGCGGGAGGGCCCAAGATACGCAGTATTTT
V gene: TRBV6-5; D gene: TRBD1; clone size: NA; J gene: TRBJ1-1; CDR3 protein: CASRSGQGGTEAFF; CDR3 DNA: TGTGCCAGCAGATCCGGACAGGGCGGCACTGAAGCTTTCTTT
V gene: TRBV7-2; D gene: NA; clone size: NA; J gene: TRBJ1-5; CDR3 protein: CASSPLRTASNQPQHF; CDR3 DNA: TGTGCCAGCAGCCCACTCAGGACAGCTAGCAATCAGCCCCAGCATTTT
V gene: TRBV19; D gene: TRBD1; clone size: NA; J gene: TRBJ1-1; CDR3 protein: CASRADRGMNTEAFF; CDR3 DNA: TGTGCCAGTAGAGCGGACAGGGGGATGAACACTGAAGCTTTCTTT
V gene: TRBV12-5; D gene: TRBD2; clone size: once; J gene: TRBJ2-1; CDR3 protein: CASGSITKQSGREISYNEQFF; CDR3 DNA: TGTGCTAGTGGTTCCATTACCAAACAGAGCGGGAGGGAAATCTCCTACAATGAGCAGTTCTTC
V gene: TRBV2; D gene: NA; clone size: NA; J gene: TRBJ2-2; CDR3 protein: CASSPLGELFF; CDR3 DNA: TGTGCCAGCAGCCCCCTAGGGGAGCTGTTTTTT